A selection of T cell receptor beta chains follows, all from one sample in a study of CD8 T cells in Susac syndrome. TCRdb reprocessed the immunoSEQ multiplex PCR reads via MiXCR and lists one record per CDR3 protein. The sample lists tens of thousands of distinct CDR3 sequences, about 93% occurring once. The material sequenced was CD8+ T cells from PBMCs. The receptors derive from a human donor in good health. Each CDR3 is given with its conserved first and last residue. A D gene is named only where the DNA matches it firmly. A clone size is listed for some rows: how often the clone was seen (once, few, many), or a class if it is expanded.

D: NA; J: TRBJ2-7; V: TRBV6-6; size: NA; CDR3: CASSYSQRLSYEQYF; DNA: TGTGCCAGCAGTTACTCCCAGCGCCTTTCTTACGAGCAGTACTTC
D: NA; J: TRBJ2-5; V: TRBV7-6; size: once; CDR3: CASSLGVGETQYF; DNA: TGTGCCAGCAGCTTAGGTGTGGGAGAGACCCAGTACTTC
D: TRBD2; J: TRBJ2-5; V: TRBV6-5; size: NA; CDR3: CASSYKTSVQETQYF; DNA: TGTGCCAGCAGTTATAAGACTAGCGTCCAAGAGACCCAGTACTTC
D: NA; J: TRBJ2-1; V: TRBV7-9; size: NA; CDR3: CASNKPPFSTYEQFF; DNA: TGTGCCAGCAACAAACCACCGTTTAGTACCTATGAGCAGTTCTTC
D: NA; J: TRBJ2-1; V: TRBV6-2/TRBV6-3; size: NA; CDR3: CASSLGTPEQFF; DNA: TGTGCCAGCAGTCTAGGGACTCCAGAGCAGTTCTTC
D: TRBD2; J: TRBJ2-3; V: TRBV7-6; size: NA; CDR3: CASSSGTSGGPHTDTQYF; DNA: TGTGCCAGCAGCTCCGGGACTAGTGGGGGTCCACACACAGATACGCAGTATTTT
D: NA; J: TRBJ2-7; V: TRBV24-1; size: NA; CDR3: CATYQGTNYEQYF; DNA: TGTGCCACATACCAGGGGACCAACTACGAGCAGTACTTC
D: NA; J: TRBJ2-7; V: TRBV27; size: NA; CDR3: CASSSRDDSYEQYF; DNA: TGTGCCAGCAGTTCCCGGGACGACTCCTACGAGCAGTACTTC
D: NA; J: TRBJ1-5; V: TRBV19; size: NA; CDR3: CASSRGLDSNQPQHF; DNA: TGTGCCAGTTCGAGGGGACTAGATAGCAATCAGCCCCAGCATTTT
D: NA; J: TRBJ1-1; V: TRBV4-3; size: NA; CDR3: CASSQDWDEDTEAFF; DNA: TGCGCCAGCAGCCAAGATTGGGACGAGGACACTGAAGCTTTCTTT
D: NA; J: TRBJ2-5; V: TRBV14; size: NA; CDR3: CASSQAVKETQYF; DNA: TGTGCCAGCAGCCAAGCGGTGAAAGAGACCCAGTACTTC